This T cell receptor beta chain came from a study of T cell responses to AZD1222 COVID-19 vaccine. Study findings and constraints: Spike-wide vaccine-associated CD4 TCRs dominated at 160-218 and 743-854. After the peak T cell response, and only then, were repertoires sampled.

The CDR3 has 15 residues. Germline CDR1 is LNHDA and CDR2 is SQIVND (reference sequence). The ends lost 5 bases at V and 0 bases at J; junction bases unmatched: 6. As for this clone: The antigen is unknown.

The data were produced by immunoSEQ multiplex PCR, yet TCRdb's version contains in-frame clones alone and is incomplete. The sample yields nearly 110,000 clones, about nine tenths seen once. This material consisted of peripheral blood, taken on day 0 of AZD1222 vaccination. This clonotype originated in an adult in good health. The chain couples TRBV19 to TRBJ2-7; 8 nucleotides agree with TRBD1. The CDR3 DNA is TGTGCCAGTAGTGGGGACAGGTCGAACTCCTACGAGCAGTACTTC. Translated: CASSGDRSNSYEQYF.